These 30 T cell receptor beta chains were all obtained from the same sample, sequenced in a study of blood T cell repertoires in COVID-19 (dated by TCRdb to 2018 to 2021). Receptor amplification or capture employed the immunoSEQ multiplex PCR assay. TCRdb limited this immuneACCESS table to in-frame rearrangements with V and J called. A share of clones is missing; checked studies link under half to unresolved V genes, and the rest is unexplained. The sample table shows 43,000 or so clones, and 80% to 90% are seen once. The ten top clones hold 15% of the sample. Sequencing was performed on peripheral blood. These receptor sequences come from a man aged 55 to 70 with active COVID-19.

The J gene is TRBJ2-1, the V gene TRBV18; D call uncertain. This CDR3 has 14 residues. V dropped 1 base and J dropped 8 bases, with 12 bases sitting between them. Germline V gives CDR1 KGHSH, CDR2 LQKENI. This CDR3 reads CASSPQPGWYEQFF. DNA of the CDR3: TGTGCCAGCTCACCACAACCGGGTTGGTATGAGCAGTTCTTC. Looking up the rest from reference TRBV18 and TRBJ2-1 gives the full variable domain: NAGVMQNPRHLVRRRGQEARLRCSPMKGHSHVYWYRQLPEEGLKFMVYLQKENIIDESGMPKERFSAEFPKEGPSILRIQQVVRGDSAAYFCASSPQPGWYEQFFGPGTRLTVL.

The V gene is TRBV19, the J gene TRBJ1-6; 7 positions match TRBD1. Trimming removed 5 bases from V and 7 bases from J; junction bases left unmatched: 11. CDR1 is LNHDA and CDR2 is SQIVND in the germline V gene (reference sequence). The CDR3 has 16 residues. DNA for the CDR3: TGTGCCAGTAGTCCAACAGGGGCCCTGCTAAATTCACCCCTCCACTTT. Translating it yields CASSPTGALLNSPLHF.

By share, this clone ranks as medium-sized. This chain links TRBV5-8 with TRBJ2-1, with a weak D call TRBD2 (7 bases). From germline, CDR1 is SGHTS and CDR2 YDEGEE. The length of the CDR3 is 15 residues. V lost 1 base, J lost 3 bases, and 11 bases lay in between. The CDR3 spells CASSLSGGVYNEQFF. CDR3 sequence (DNA): TGTGCCAGCAGCTTGTCGGGGGGCGTCTACAATGAGCAGTTCTTC.

The chain uses TRBV27 and TRBJ2-5, with D possibly matching TRBD1 (5 bases). There are 13 residues in the CDR3. CDR1 is MNHEY and CDR2 is SMNVEV in the germline V gene (reference sequence). The V end was cut by 2 bases, the J end by 4 bases, with 8 bases between. The CDR3 protein is CASSLTGAETQYF. The CDR3 DNA sequence: TGTGCCAGCAGTTTAACAGGAGCAGAGACCCAGTACTTC.

This chain links TRBV6-5 with TRBJ2-2; no definite D call. Germline CDR1 reads MNHEY; CDR2 reads SVGAGI. This CDR3 has 14 residues. V lost 10 bases to trimming and J lost 2 bases, with 14 bases between them. The CDR3 here is CATWAQPNTGELFF. The CDR3 DNA follows: TGTGCCACCTGGGCACAGCCAAACACCGGGGAGCTGTTTTTT.

This chain connects TRBV9 to TRBJ2-1; D unresolved. Per germline, CDR1 SGDLS and CDR2 YYNGEE. CDR3 length equals 15 residues. The V end was cut by 0 bases, the J end by 6 bases, with 13 bases between. The chain's CDR3 is CASSVESSSRNEQFF. CDR3 nucleotides: TGTGCCAGCAGCGTAGAGAGTAGTTCCCGCAATGAGCAGTTCTTC.

The chain uses TRBV20-1 and TRBJ2-1, with D possibly matching TRBD1 (6 bases). This CDR3 region has 12 residues. Per germline, CDR1 DFQATT and CDR2 SNEGSKA (reference sequence). The ends were cut back, 3 bases at V and 6 bases at J, with 9 bases in the middle. As DNA, the CDR3 is TGCAGTGCTAGTCAGGGGCCCAATGAGCAGTTCTTC. Protein sequence: CSASQGPNEQFF.

This clone has only a few counts. The V call is TRBV7-3, the J call TRBJ2-3, with TRBD2 identical over 11 bases. CDR3 length: 16 amino acids. V shed 5 bases, J shed 4 bases, and the junction held 8 bases outside the gene matches. Germline assignment: CDR1 SGHTA and CDR2 FQGTGA. CDR3 nucleotide sequence: TGTGCCAGCAGCATAGCGGGGGGGATCACGGCAGATACGCAGTATTTT. Encoded protein: CASSIAGGITADTQYF.

V gene TRBV5-4 combines with J gene TRBJ1-5; 9 nucleotides align to TRBD1. V lost 4 bases and J lost 1; bases outside the gene matches: 3. CDR3 length: 15 amino acids. Looked up from germline, CDR1 is SGHNT and CDR2 is YYREEE (reference sequence). CDR3 amino acids: CASSPGTGSNQPQHF. CDR3 nucleotide sequence: TGTGCCAGCAGCCCCGGGACAGGGAGCAATCAGCCCCAGCATTTT.

The V and J genes are TRBV11-2 and TRBJ2-1, with 7 bases aligning to TRBD2. CDR3 length: 16 amino acids. V lost 2 bases, J lost 0 bases, and 4 bases stayed unmatched. CDR1 and CDR2 (germline): SGHAT, FQNNGV. CDR3 region: CASSLSGGGSYNEQFF. The CDR3 nucleotides read TGTGCCAGCAGCTTATCAGGCGGGGGCTCCTACAATGAGCAGTTCTTC.

This clone was counted a single time. V is TRBV28 and J is TRBJ2-1; TRBD2 aligns across 14 bases. This CDR3 contains 16 residues. CDR1 is MDHEN and CDR2 is SYDVKM in the germline V gene. V lost 4 bases, J lost 4 bases, and 3 bases stayed unmatched. The CDR3 region has the DNA TGTGCCAGCAGTTCCCGACTAGCGGGGGGGTACAATGAGCAGTTCTTC. It translates to CASSSRLAGGYNEQFF.

The chain joins TRBV19 to TRBJ1-3; 7 nucleotides agree with TRBD1. The V segment lost 5 bases and the J segment 0 bases; nucleotides outside the gene matches: 4. CDR1 is LNHDA and CDR2 is SQIVND in the germline V gene (reference sequence). The CDR3 is 15 amino acids. The CDR3 spells CASSPDRHSGNTIYF. The CDR3, as DNA: TGTGCCAGTAGTCCGGACAGGCACTCTGGAAACACCATATATTTT. The whole variable domain, remainder taken from reference TRBV19 and TRBJ1-3, is DGGITQSPKYLFRKEGQNVTLSCEQNLNHDAMYWYRQDPGQGLRLIYYSQIVNDFQKGDIAEGYSVSREKKESFPLTVTSAQKNPTAFYLCASSPDRHSGNTIYFGEGSWLTVV.

In this sample, this clone turned up a few times. This chain joins TRBV28 and TRBJ2-6, with D possibly TRBD1 on 7 matching bases. CDR3 length equals 15 residues. With 4 bases removed from V and 4 bases from J, the gap between germline ends came to 11 bases. CDR1 MDHEN and CDR2 SYDVKM come from the germline V gene. CDR3 residues: CASSSTGRGANVLTF. The CDR3 nucleotides are TGTGCCAGCAGTTCGACAGGGAGGGGGGCCAACGTCCTGACTTTC.

This chain joins TRBV6-1 and TRBJ1-2; 9 nucleotides line up with TRBD1. The CDR3 covers 15 residues. CDR1 MNHNS and CDR2 SASEGT come from the germline V gene. The trim removed 0 bases at V and 6 bases at J, leaving 5 bases unmatched. The DNA of the CDR3 is TGTGCCAGCAGTGAAGCACAGGGGGCGTGGGATGGCTACACCTTC. It encodes CASSEAQGAWDGYTF.

This sequence joins TRBV7-2 and TRBJ1-5; 7 bases are a match to TRBD1. This CDR3 has 15 amino acids. V was clipped by 4 bases and J by 2 bases; unmatched bases: 5. Germline V gene sequence: CDR1 SGHTA, CDR2 FQGNSA. The CDR3 spells CASSSVTGGNQPQHF. The CDR3 DNA reads TGTGCCAGCAGCTCCGTCACAGGGGGCAATCAGCCCCAGCATTTT.

Comment on this clone: The sample carries other DNA sequences with the same CDR3. The chain links TRBV9 to TRBJ1-2; D unclear. Germline V gene lookup returns CDR1 SGDLS and CDR2 YYNGEE. With 0 bases removed from V and 0 bases from J, the gap between germline ends came to 9 bases. The CDR3 runs to 15 residues. In DNA form, the CDR3 reads TGTGCCAGCAGCGTAGGTGGAGGCACTAACTATGGCTACACCTTC. It specifies CASSVGGGTNYGYTF.

The V and J genes are TRBV15 and TRBJ2-3, with 9 nucleotides matching TRBD2. The CDR3 is made up of 18 amino acids. Germline CDR1 LNHNV, CDR2 YYDKDF (reference sequence). J was trimmed by 3 bases and V by 6 bases; bases with no gene match: 16. The CDR3 DNA sequence: TGTGCCACCAGGATCCGGGTTAGCGGGAGTTTTCAGACAGATACGCAGTATTTT. It translates to CATRIRVSGSFQTDTQYF.

J is TRBJ2-5 and V is TRBV7-3; tentative D call: TRBD1 (5 bases). Per the germline V gene, CDR1 is SGHTA and CDR2 is FQGTGA. Trimming pared 5 bases from V and 5 bases from J, leaving 12 bases between. This CDR3 has 13 amino acids. In nucleotides, the CDR3 is TGTGCCAGCAGCCCAGGACACGGGGAGACCCAGTACTTC. Protein product: CASSPGHGETQYF.

The V and J genes are TRBV7-2 and TRBJ2-7, with TRBD1 matching over 7 bases. The junction had 8 bases not matched to a gene; V was cut back by 4 bases and J by 2 bases. The CDR3 extends over 15 amino acids. Germline CDR1 reads SGHTA; CDR2 reads FQGNSA. CDR3 loop: CASSYTTGATYEQYF. DNA of the CDR3: TGTGCCAGCAGCTACACAACAGGGGCCACCTACGAGCAGTACTTC.

The rearrangement links TRBV5-1 to TRBJ2-1; 7 nucleotides line up with TRBD1. The germline gives CDR1 SGHRS, CDR2 YFSETQ. This CDR3 spans 16 amino acids. Trimming at V came to 4 bases and at J to 2 bases, leaving 9 bases not matched to a gene. CDR3 region: CASSPTGQAPYNEQFF. Here the CDR3 DNA reads TGCGCCAGCAGCCCAACCGGACAGGCTCCCTACAATGAGCAGTTCTTC.

The table lists this clone with a count of one. The V call is TRBV5-1, the J call TRBJ2-5; 10 bases are shared with TRBD1. J gave up 5 bases and V 5 bases, and 3 bases lay outside the gene matches. Germline lookup yields CDR1 SGHRS and CDR2 YFSETQ. The CDR3 length is 13 residues. The CDR3 DNA is TGCGCCAGCAGAGTGGACAGGGGGGAGACCCAGTACTTC. It translates to CASRVDRGETQYF.

The genes are TRBV7-9 and TRBJ1-2, with 9 bases lining up with TRBD1. After removal of 4 bases from V and 3 bases from J, the junction contained 3 bases not matched to a gene. CDR3 size: 14 residues. In germline, CDR1 is SEHNR, CDR2 FQNEAQ (reference sequence). CDR3 protein: CASSSTGGDYGYTF. In DNA, the CDR3 is TGTGCCAGCAGCTCGACAGGGGGGGACTATGGCTACACCTTC.

There are a few counts of this clone. The chain carries TRBV2 and TRBJ2-3; D is undetermined. Per the germline V gene, CDR1 is SNHLY and CDR2 is FYNNEI. The length of the CDR3 is 14 residues. The V gene lost 4 bases and the J gene lost 0 bases, with 8 bases spanning the gap. The CDR3 region is CASSGQSSTDTQYF. For the CDR3, the DNA is TGTGCCAGCAGTGGGCAATCGAGCACAGATACGCAGTATTTT.

J is TRBJ2-5 and V is TRBV2; D call uncertain. The V gene's germline CDR1 is SNHLY and CDR2 FYNNEI. V lost 4 bases, J lost 5 bases, and 8 bases lay in between. This CDR3 comprises 12 residues. DNA of the CDR3: TGTGCCAGCAGTGGCGAGTGGGAGACCCAGTACTTC. Translation: CASSGEWETQYF.

The chain combines TRBV5-1 with TRBJ1-4; no clear D. CDR1 and CDR2 from the germline V gene are SGHRS and YFSETQ. The CDR3 has 16 amino acids. The ends were cut back, 3 bases at V and 3 bases at J, with 15 bases in the middle. CDR3 in amino acids: CASSSSGLSSNEKLFF. The CDR3 DNA reads TGCGCCAGCAGCTCTTCAGGACTTTCTTCTAATGAAAAACTGTTTTTT.

This clone was seen a few times. The V gene is TRBV4-2, the J gene TRBJ1-3, with a possible D match to TRBD1 (5 bases). Trimming shortened V by 0 bases and J by 2 bases, and 8 bases separated the two germline ends. This CDR3 region has 15 residues. The germline gives CDR1 LGHNA, CDR2 YNFKEQ. The CDR3 loop reads CASSQDRQTGNTIYF. The DNA of the CDR3 is TGTGCCAGCAGCCAAGATAGACAGACTGGAAACACCATATATTTT.

The chain combines TRBV5-1 with TRBJ2-5, with D possibly TRBD1 on 6 matching bases. Per the germline V gene, CDR1 is SGHRS and CDR2 is YFSETQ. This CDR3 has 16 residues. The germline V and J ends were trimmed by 3 bases and 0 bases, with 15 bases remaining between them. DNA for the CDR3: TGCGCCAGCAGCTACACTCAGGGACACAACCAAGAGACCCAGTACTTC. It is translated as CASSYTQGHNQETQYF.

CDR3 DNA sequence: TGTGCCAGCAGGCCCGGGACAGCCGGCTACGAGCAGTACTTC. It specifies CASRPGTAGYEQYF. V and J are TRBV6-5 and TRBJ2-7, with TRBD1 identical over 7 bases. Per the germline V gene, CDR1 is MNHEY and CDR2 is SVGAGI. V lost 6 bases and J lost 3; bases outside the gene matches: 8. The CDR3 covers 14 residues.

The chain joins TRBV9 to TRBJ2-7; the D gene is possibly TRBD1 (5 bases). V was cut by 4 bases and J by 2 bases, with 13 bases left in between. The germline gives CDR1 SGDLS, CDR2 YYNGEE. There are 14 residues in the CDR3. The CDR3 here is CASSPRTKTYEQYF. In DNA, the CDR3 is TGTGCCAGCAGCCCCCGGACAAAGACCTACGAGCAGTACTTC.

The rearrangement joins TRBV12-5 to TRBJ2-5; 8 bases line up with TRBD1. Germline values: CDR1 LGHNT, CDR2 FRNRAP. The CDR3 spans 14 residues. V dropped 5 bases and J dropped 2; count of bases not matched to a gene: 4. The CDR3 sequence is CASGDGQGQETQYF. CDR3 nucleotides: TGTGCTAGTGGTGACGGACAGGGACAAGAGACCCAGTACTTC.